This T cell receptor (beta chain) comes out of a study of radiation and T cells in renal cell carcinoma. This clone was seen once. Libraries were prepared by immunoSEQ multiplex PCR; TCRdb keeps only in-frame clonotypes and omits some of them. The sample yields fewer than 4,500 clones, about three fifths seen once. Germline trimming cut 3 bases from V and 0 bases from J; bases unmatched to any gene: 1. The CDR3 length is 14 residues. The germline V gene encodes CDR1 KGHSH and CDR2 LQKENI. This sample's treatment: 15 Gy SBRT to primary tumor, nephrectomy 4 weeks later. This TCR was recovered from a woman aged 60-70 years with renal cell carcinoma. The chain recombines TRBV18 with TRBJ1-1, with 7 bases identical to TRBD1. The input for sequencing was tumor tissue, taken from a patient whose treatment included radiotherapy and nephrectomy. This chain's CDR3 is CASSPTGVNTEAFF. The CDR3 nucleotides are TGTGCCAGCTCACCTACAGGGGTGAACACTGAAGCTTTCTTT.